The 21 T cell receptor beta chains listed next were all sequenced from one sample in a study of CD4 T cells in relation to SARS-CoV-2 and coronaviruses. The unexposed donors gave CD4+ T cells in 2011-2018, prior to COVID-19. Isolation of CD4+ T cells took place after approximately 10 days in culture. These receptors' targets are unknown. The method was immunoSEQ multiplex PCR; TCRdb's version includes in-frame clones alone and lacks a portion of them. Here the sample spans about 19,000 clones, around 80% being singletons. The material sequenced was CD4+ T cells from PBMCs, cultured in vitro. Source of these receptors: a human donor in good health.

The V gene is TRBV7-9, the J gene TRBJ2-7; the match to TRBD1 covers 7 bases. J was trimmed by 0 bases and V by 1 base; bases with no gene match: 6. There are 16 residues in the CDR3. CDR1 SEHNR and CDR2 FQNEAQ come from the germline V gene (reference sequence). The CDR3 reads CASSLVGGLSSYEQYF. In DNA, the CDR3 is TGTGCCAGCAGCTTAGTAGGGGGCTTAAGCTCCTACGAGCAGTACTTC.

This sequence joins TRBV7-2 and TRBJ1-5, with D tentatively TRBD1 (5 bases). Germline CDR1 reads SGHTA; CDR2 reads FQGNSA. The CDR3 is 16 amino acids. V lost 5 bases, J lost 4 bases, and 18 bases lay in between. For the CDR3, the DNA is TGTGCCAGCAGCCCCACTAATCGACAGCTTAATCAGCCCCAGCATTTT. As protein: CASSPTNRQLNQPQHF.

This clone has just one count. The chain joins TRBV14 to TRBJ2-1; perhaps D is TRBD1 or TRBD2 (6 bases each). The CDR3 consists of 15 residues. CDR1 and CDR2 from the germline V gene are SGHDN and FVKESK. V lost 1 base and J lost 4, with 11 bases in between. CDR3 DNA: TGTGCCAGCAGCCAAGTGGGGGGCGCGTACAATGAGCAGTTCTTC. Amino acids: CASSQVGGAYNEQFF. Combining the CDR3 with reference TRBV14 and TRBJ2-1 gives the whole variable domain EAGVTQFPSHSVIEKGQTVTLRCDPISGHDNLYWYRRVMGKEIKFLLHFVKESKQDESGMPNNRFLAERTGGTYSTLKVQPAELEDSGVYFCASSQVGGAYNEQFFGPGTRLTVL.

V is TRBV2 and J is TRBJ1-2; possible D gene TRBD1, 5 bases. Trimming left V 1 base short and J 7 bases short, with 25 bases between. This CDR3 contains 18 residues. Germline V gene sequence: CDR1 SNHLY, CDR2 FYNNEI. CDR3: CASSEGGVPTAPGAGYTF. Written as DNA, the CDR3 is TGTGCCAGCAGTGAAGGAGGGGTCCCGACAGCCCCCGGGGCTGGCTACACCTTC.

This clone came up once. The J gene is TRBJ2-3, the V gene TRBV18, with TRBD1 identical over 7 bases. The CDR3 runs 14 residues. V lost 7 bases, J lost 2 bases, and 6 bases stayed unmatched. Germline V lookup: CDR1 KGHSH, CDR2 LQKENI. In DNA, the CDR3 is TGTGCCAGCTTCCAGGGGGTGGACACAGATACGCAGTATTTT. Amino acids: CASFQGVDTDTQYF.

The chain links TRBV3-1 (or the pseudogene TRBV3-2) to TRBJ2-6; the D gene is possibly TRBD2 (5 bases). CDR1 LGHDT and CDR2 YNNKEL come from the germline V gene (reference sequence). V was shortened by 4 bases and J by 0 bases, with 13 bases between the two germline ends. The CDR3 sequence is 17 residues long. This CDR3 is CASSPGLASSGANVLTF. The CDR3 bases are TGTGCCAGCAGCCCTGGACTTGCCTCCTCTGGGGCCAACGTCCTGACTTTC.

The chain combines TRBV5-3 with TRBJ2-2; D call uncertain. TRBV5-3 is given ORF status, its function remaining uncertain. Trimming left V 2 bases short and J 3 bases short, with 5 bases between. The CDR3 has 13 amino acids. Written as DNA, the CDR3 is TGTGCCAGAAGCTTCTCTCACACCGGGGAGCTGTTTTTT. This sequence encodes CARSFSHTGELFF.

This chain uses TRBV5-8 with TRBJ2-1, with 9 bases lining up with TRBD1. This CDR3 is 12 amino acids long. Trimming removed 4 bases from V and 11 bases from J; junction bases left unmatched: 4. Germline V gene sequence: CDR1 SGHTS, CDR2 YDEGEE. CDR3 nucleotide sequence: TGTGCCAGCAGCCAGGGACAGGGCAAGCAGTTCTTC. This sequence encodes CASSQGQGKQFF.

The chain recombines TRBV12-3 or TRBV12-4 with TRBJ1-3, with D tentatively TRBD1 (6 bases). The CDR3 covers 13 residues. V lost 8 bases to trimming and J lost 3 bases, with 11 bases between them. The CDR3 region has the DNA TGTGCCAGCTCAGGGGTTGGTGGAAACACCATATATTTT. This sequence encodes CASSGVGGNTIYF.

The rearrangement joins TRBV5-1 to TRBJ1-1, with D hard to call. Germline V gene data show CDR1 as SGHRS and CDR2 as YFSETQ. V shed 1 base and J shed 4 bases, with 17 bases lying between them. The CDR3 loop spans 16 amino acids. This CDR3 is CASSLQAGRSGTEAFF. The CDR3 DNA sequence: TGCGCCAGCAGCTTGCAAGCAGGAAGAAGTGGCACTGAAGCTTTCTTT.

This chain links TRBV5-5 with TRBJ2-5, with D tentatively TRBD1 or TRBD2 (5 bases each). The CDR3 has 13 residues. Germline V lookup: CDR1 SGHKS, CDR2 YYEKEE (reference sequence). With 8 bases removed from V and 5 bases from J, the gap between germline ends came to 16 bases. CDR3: CASQLGGGETQYF. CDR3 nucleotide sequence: TGTGCCAGTCAGCTTGGGGGTGGGGAGACCCAGTACTTC. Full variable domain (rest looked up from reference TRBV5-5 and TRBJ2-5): DAGVTQSPTHLIKTRGQQVTLRCSPISGHKSVSWYQQVLGQGPQFIFQYYEKEERGRGNFPDRFSARQFPNYSSELNVNALLLGDSALYLCASQLGGGETQYFGPGTRLLVL.

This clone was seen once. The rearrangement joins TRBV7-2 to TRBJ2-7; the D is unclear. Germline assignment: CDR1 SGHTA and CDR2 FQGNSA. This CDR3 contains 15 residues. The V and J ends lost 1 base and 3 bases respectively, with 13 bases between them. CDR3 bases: TGTGCCAGCAGCTTAGAGTTGACGAACTTCTACGAGCAGTACTTC. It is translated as CASSLELTNFYEQYF.

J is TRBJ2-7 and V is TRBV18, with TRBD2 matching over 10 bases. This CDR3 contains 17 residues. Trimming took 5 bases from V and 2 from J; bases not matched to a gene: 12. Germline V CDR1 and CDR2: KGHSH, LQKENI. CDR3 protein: CASSEMPSGSGAYEQYF. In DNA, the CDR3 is TGTGCCAGCTCAGAGATGCCTAGCGGGAGTGGGGCCTACGAGCAGTACTTC.

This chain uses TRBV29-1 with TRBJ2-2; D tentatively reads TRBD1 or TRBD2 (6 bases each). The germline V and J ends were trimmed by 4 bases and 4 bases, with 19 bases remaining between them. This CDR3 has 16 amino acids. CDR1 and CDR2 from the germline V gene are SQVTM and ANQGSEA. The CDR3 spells CSVGGGGGFGTGELFF. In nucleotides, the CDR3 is TGCAGCGTTGGTGGAGGGGGTGGGTTCGGCACCGGGGAGCTGTTTTTT.

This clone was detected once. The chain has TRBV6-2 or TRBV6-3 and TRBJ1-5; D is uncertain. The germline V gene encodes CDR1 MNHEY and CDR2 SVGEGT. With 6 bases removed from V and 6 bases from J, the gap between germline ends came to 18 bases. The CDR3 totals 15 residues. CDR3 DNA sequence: TGTGCCAGCAGCCCGTTCGAGGGCGGGAGTCAGCCCCAGCATTTT. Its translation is CASSPFEGGSQPQHF.

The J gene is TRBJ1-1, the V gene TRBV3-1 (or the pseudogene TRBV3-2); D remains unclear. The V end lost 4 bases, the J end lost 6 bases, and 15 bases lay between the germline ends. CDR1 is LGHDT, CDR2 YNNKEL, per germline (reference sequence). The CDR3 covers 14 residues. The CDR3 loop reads CASSRGGMASEAFF. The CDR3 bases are TGTGCCAGCAGCCGGGGAGGGATGGCGTCTGAAGCTTTCTTT.

The CDR3 protein is CASSLSASGEQETQYF. CDR3 nucleotide sequence: TGTGCCAGCAGCTTATCGGCTAGCGGGGAACAAGAGACCCAGTACTTC. The gene calls are TRBV7-2 and TRBJ2-5; 9 positions agree with TRBD2. The CDR3 is 16 amino acids. After removal of 2 bases from V and 2 bases from J, the junction contained 6 bases not matched to a gene. Germline lookup yields CDR1 SGHTA and CDR2 FQGNSA.

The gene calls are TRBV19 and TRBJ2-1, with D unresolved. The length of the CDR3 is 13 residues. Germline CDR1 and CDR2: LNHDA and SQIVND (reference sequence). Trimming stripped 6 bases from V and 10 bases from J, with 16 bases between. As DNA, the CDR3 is TGTGCCAGTAGCGTCTCGGACCCAGGCGAGCAGTTCTTC. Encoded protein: CASSVSDPGEQFF.

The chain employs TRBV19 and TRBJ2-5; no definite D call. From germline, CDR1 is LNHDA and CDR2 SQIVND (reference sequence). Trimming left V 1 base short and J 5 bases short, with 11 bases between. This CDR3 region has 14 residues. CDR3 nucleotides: TGTGCCAGTAGTATAGCTAGATCCGTCGAGACCCAGTACTTC. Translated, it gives CASSIARSVETQYF.

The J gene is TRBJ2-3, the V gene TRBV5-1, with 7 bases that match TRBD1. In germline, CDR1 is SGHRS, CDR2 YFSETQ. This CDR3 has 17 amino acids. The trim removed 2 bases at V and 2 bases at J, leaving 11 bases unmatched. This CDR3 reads CASSLVGWDRDTDTQYF. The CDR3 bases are TGCGCCAGCAGCTTAGTGGGATGGGACAGAGACACAGATACGCAGTATTTT.

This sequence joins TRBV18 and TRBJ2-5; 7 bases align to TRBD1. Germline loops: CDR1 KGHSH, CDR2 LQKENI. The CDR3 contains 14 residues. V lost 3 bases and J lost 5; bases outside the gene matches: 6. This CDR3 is CASSPTTGMETQYF. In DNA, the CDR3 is TGTGCCAGCTCACCGACGACAGGGATGGAGACCCAGTACTTC.